These 29 T cell receptor beta chains originate from one sample sequenced in a study of shared clonotypes between healthy human individuals. Produced via immunoSEQ multiplex PCR; TCRdb's table is partial and in-frame only. Among some 490,000 clones listed, over 75% were seen once. Sequenced: PBMCs. All receptors come from a middle-aged woman in good health. Some clones in this sample may be carry-over from other donors' samples.

Of note for this clone: This CDR3 is also generated by other DNA sequences in the sample. This chain connects TRBV5-6 to TRBJ2-7, with D possibly being TRBD2 (5 bases). Looked up from germline, CDR1 is SGHDT and CDR2 is YYEEEE. The CDR3 contains 12 residues. Trimming took 0 bases from V and 7 from J, leaving 8 bases between them. CDR3 protein: CASSLGGAEQYF. The CDR3 DNA reads TGTGCCAGCAGCTTGGGGGGAGCGGAGCAGTACTTC.

This sequence joins TRBV27 and TRBJ1-1; TRBD1 is a possible D gene (6 bases). The CDR3 spans 15 residues. Trimming shortened V by 5 bases and J by 11 bases, and 24 bases separated the two germline ends. Germline CDR1 and CDR2: MNHEY and SMNVEV (reference sequence). CDR3 sequence: CASSAEQGIVRTAFF. Here the CDR3 DNA reads TGTGCCAGCAGTGCCGAACAGGGTATAGTTCGAACCGCTTTCTTT.

The CDR3 is CASSLAGGGYTGELFF. In DNA form, the CDR3 reads TGTGCCAGCAGCTTAGCAGGAGGGGGCTACACCGGGGAGCTGTTTTTT. This chain connects TRBV11-2 to TRBJ2-2, with a possible D match to TRBD1 (7 bases). The germline gives CDR1 SGHAT, CDR2 FQNNGV. The CDR3 spans 16 residues. V lost 1 base, J lost 3 bases, and 12 bases lay in between.

V and J are TRBV29-1 and TRBJ2-5; TRBD1 or TRBD2 may be the D gene (6 bases each). The CDR3 sequence is 15 residues long. Trimming shortened V by 3 bases and J by 4 bases, and 18 bases separated the two germline ends. Germline assignment: CDR1 SQVTM and CDR2 ANQGSEA. CDR3 nucleotide sequence: TGCAGCGTTGATAAGGGCGGAGGGGGATTAGAGACCCAGTACTTC. Translating gives CSVDKGGGGLETQYF.

The V gene is TRBV13, the J gene TRBJ2-2; 10 nucleotides align to TRBD2. Trimming took 5 bases from V and 5 from J; bases not matched to a gene: 11. The CDR3 is 17 amino acids. Germline V gene sequence: CDR1 PRHDT, CDR2 FYEKMQ (reference sequence). Here the CDR3 DNA reads TGTGCCAGCAGCCCGACCACGGGACTAGCGACAACCGGGGAGCTGTTTTTT. Protein: CASSPTTGLATTGELFF. The variable domain in full, with the rest retrieved from reference TRBV13 and TRBJ2-2, is AAGVIQSPRHLIKEKRETATLKCYPIPRHDTVYWYQQGPGQDPQFLISFYEKMQSDKGSIPDRFSAQQFSDYHSELNMSSLELGDSALYFCASSPTTGLATTGELFFGEGSRLTVL.

The CDR3 sequence is CASSESGRGYYGYTF. The DNA for the CDR3 is TGTGCCAGCAGTGAAAGCGGGAGAGGGTACTATGGCTACACCTTC. The chain combines TRBV6-1 with TRBJ1-2; D remains unclear. Trimming shortened V by 2 bases and J by 3 bases, and 13 bases separated the two germline ends. The CDR3 runs to 15 residues. Germline-derived CDR1 and CDR2 are MNHNS and SASEGT.

The rearrangement links TRBV18 to TRBJ2-1, with 8 bases fitting TRBD2. Trimming cost V 6 bases and J 0 bases; bases outside gene matches: 7. The germline CDR1 and CDR2 sequences are KGHSH and LQKENI. The CDR3 has 16 amino acids. This CDR3 is CASSETLAGSYNEQFF. CDR3 coding DNA: TGTGCCAGCTCCGAGACTCTAGCGGGCTCCTACAATGAGCAGTTCTTC.

V and J are TRBV6-5 and TRBJ2-5; possibly TRBD1 for D (6 bases). Germline V lookup: CDR1 MNHEY, CDR2 SVGAGI. CDR3 length: 15 residues. Deletions cut 0 bases from V and 1 base from J, with 9 bases between. As DNA, the CDR3 is TGTGCCAGCAGTTACTCGACCAGGGGCCAAGAGACCCAGTACTTC. This gives the protein CASSYSTRGQETQYF.

The chain uses TRBV9 and TRBJ1-1; possible D gene TRBD1, 6 bases. Trimming shortened V by 3 bases and J by 4 bases, and 16 bases separated the two germline ends. The CDR3 contains 15 residues. CDR1 is SGDLS, CDR2 YYNGEE, per germline. The CDR3 DNA is TGTGCCAGCAGCGCCAGGGGTGGTAGTATCACTGAAGCTTTCTTT. Translation: CASSARGGSITEAFF.

This clone was seen repeatedly, ten times or more. The same CDR3 also results from other DNA sequences found in this sample. The chain employs TRBV5-1 and TRBJ2-1; D gene unclear. The germline V gene encodes CDR1 SGHRS and CDR2 YFSETQ. V dropped 0 bases and J dropped 4 bases, with 11 bases sitting between them. This CDR3 comprises 15 residues. CDR3 sequence (DNA): TGCGCCAGCAGCTTGGGATTCACCGGGTACAATGAGCAGTTCTTC. It specifies CASSLGFTGYNEQFF. Full variable domain (remainder filled in from reference TRBV5-1 and TRBJ2-1): KAGVTQTPRYLIKTRGQQVTLSCSPISGHRSVSWYQQTPGQGLQFLFEYFSETQRNKGNFPGRFSGRQFSNSRSEMNVSTLELGDSALYLCASSLGFTGYNEQFFGPGTRLTVL.

The chain uses TRBV10-2 and TRBJ2-2; D is unresolved. V lost 0 bases, J lost 5 bases, and 16 bases lay in between. Germline loops: CDR1 WSHSY, CDR2 SAAADI. The CDR3 runs to 17 residues. The CDR3 protein is CASSESGGVGDTGELFF. The DNA for the CDR3 is TGCGCCAGCAGTGAGTCAGGCGGAGTTGGGGATACCGGGGAGCTGTTTTTT.

The rearrangement uses TRBV7-3 and TRBJ1-4; unclear D gene. V lost 1 base and J 0 bases, leaving 6 bases between the germline ends. CDR3 size: 15 residues. CDR1 is SGHTA and CDR2 is FQGTGA in the germline V gene. This chain's CDR3 is CASSLSRATNEKLFF. For the CDR3, the DNA is TGTGCCAGCAGCTTAAGTCGTGCAACTAATGAAAAACTGTTTTTT.

V and J are TRBV7-8 and TRBJ1-5; D remains ambiguous. Between the trimmed V and J ends, which lost 1 base and 3 bases, there was a span of 13 bases. The CDR3 sequence is 16 residues long. CDR1 is SGHVS and CDR2 is FQNEAQ in the germline V gene. The DNA for the CDR3 is TGTGCCAGCAGCTTAGGGTCAGGACGGAACAATCAGCCCCAGCATTTT. Residues: CASSLGSGRNNQPQHF. Combining the CDR3 with reference TRBV7-8 and TRBJ1-5 gives the whole variable domain GAGVSQSPRYKVAKRGQDVALRCDPISGHVSLFWYQQALGQGPEFLTYFQNEAQLDKSGLPSDRFFAERPEGSVSTLKIQRTQQEDSAVYLCASSLGSGRNNQPQHFGDGTRLSIL.

The CDR3 sequence is CASSPRTSGFTDTQYF. The CDR3 DNA sequence: TGTGCCAGCAGCCCCCGGACTAGCGGGTTTACAGATACGCAGTATTTT. This sequence joins TRBV9 and TRBJ2-3; 11 bases line up with TRBD2. This CDR3 contains 16 residues. Germline V gene lookup returns CDR1 SGDLS and CDR2 YYNGEE. V lost 4 bases to trimming and J lost 3 bases; unmatched junction nucleotides: 7. Full variable domain (rest looked up from reference TRBV9 and TRBJ2-3): DSGVTQTPKHLITATGQRVTLRCSPRSGDLSVYWYQQSLDQGLQFLIQYYNGEERAKGNILERFSAQQFPDLHSELNLSSLELGDSALYFCASSPRTSGFTDTQYFGPGTRLTVL.

V and J are TRBV7-2 and TRBJ1-1; the D gene is possibly TRBD1 (5 bases). CDR1 is SGHTA, CDR2 FQGNSA, per germline. This CDR3 is 16 amino acids long. V lost 0 bases and J lost 6, with 17 bases in between. DNA of the CDR3: TGTGCCAGCAGCTTAGCGTCGGGGCGAGGCGGCGCTGAAGCTTTCTTT. It yields the protein CASSLASGRGGAEAFF.

On this clone: One base separates it from a far larger clone, so it is likely a read error. Other DNA sequences in the same sample also yield this CDR3. V usage is TRBV5-1 and J usage is TRBJ2-3, with D possibly being TRBD2 (5 bases). V was clipped by 0 bases and J by 6 bases, with 11 bases between them. The germline gives CDR1 SGHRS, CDR2 YFSETQ. The CDR3 totals 14 residues. CDR3 nucleotide sequence: TGCGCCAGCAGCTTGGGGGCGGGTGGTGATACGCAGTATTTT. Translating it yields CASSLGAGGDTQYF.

The V gene is TRBV5-4, the J gene TRBJ2-3; either TRBD1 or TRBD2 may fit D (5 bases each). This CDR3 comprises 17 residues. V lost 4 bases, J lost 2 bases, and 20 bases lay in between. In germline, CDR1 is SGHNT, CDR2 YYREEE (reference sequence). CDR3 residues: CASSARSGTGITDTQYF. Written as DNA, the CDR3 is TGTGCCAGCAGCGCTAGATCGGGGACCGGAATCACAGATACGCAGTATTTT.

The CDR3 nucleotides are TGTGCCAGCAGTCCTAATACCGGGACTACCAACTACGAGCAGTACTTC. As protein: CASSPNTGTTNYEQYF. The chain recombines TRBV7-8 with TRBJ2-7; 7 bases align to TRBD2. J gave up 3 bases and V 6 bases, and 14 bases lay outside the gene matches. The CDR3 totals 16 residues. The germline V gene has CDR1 SGHVS and CDR2 FQNEAQ.

This clone was observed a single time. The chain is built from TRBV19 and TRBJ2-5; 8 bases align to TRBD1. After removal of 6 bases from V and 5 bases from J, the junction contained 8 bases not matched to a gene. Germline V gives CDR1 LNHDA, CDR2 SQIVND (reference sequence). The CDR3 totals 14 residues. The CDR3 DNA reads TGTGCCAGTAGCCCTGGACAGGGAGTGGAGACCCAGTACTTC. Its protein is CASSPGQGVETQYF.

This chain uses TRBV7-9 with TRBJ1-1; 7 positions match TRBD1. The V segment lost 3 bases and the J segment 4 bases; nucleotides outside the gene matches: 8. The V gene's germline CDR1 is SEHNR and CDR2 FQNEAQ (reference sequence). The CDR3 totals 15 residues. As DNA, the CDR3 is TGTGCCAGCAGCTTTAGAAACAGGGGCGGCACTGAAGCTTTCTTT. This encodes CASSFRNRGGTEAFF.

The sample holds a few counts of this clone. The V call is TRBV28, the J call TRBJ2-2; maybe TRBD2 (6 bases). V was trimmed by 3 bases and J by 2 bases, leaving 10 bases between them. The CDR3 loop spans 15 amino acids. Germline V CDR1 and CDR2: MDHEN, SYDVKM. CDR3 DNA sequence: TGTGCCAGCAGTTTCTGGGGGACTAACACCGGGGAGCTGTTTTTT. Amino acids: CASSFWGTNTGELFF.

The chain has TRBV19 and TRBJ1-1; tentatively, D is TRBD1 (5 bases). Trimming took 3 bases from V and 5 from J, leaving 10 bases between them. The germline V gene has CDR1 LNHDA and CDR2 SQIVND (reference sequence). The CDR3 contains 13 residues. CDR3 protein: CASSISRQTEAFF. CDR3 nucleotide sequence: TGTGCCAGTAGTATTTCGCGACAGACTGAAGCTTTCTTT.

This chain joins TRBV4-2 and TRBJ1-5; 7 bases agree with TRBD1. Unmatched junction bases numbered 2, after V lost 1 base and J lost 5 bases. The CDR3 totals 14 residues. CDR1 and CDR2 (germline): LGHNA, YNFKEQ. CDR3 region: CASSQAQGDQPQHF. In DNA form, the CDR3 reads TGTGCCAGCAGCCAAGCCCAGGGGGATCAGCCCCAGCATTTT.

The CDR3 spells CASSPLALLTANTEAFF. CDR3 sequence (DNA): TGTGCCAGCAGTCCCCTCGCGTTATTAACGGCGAACACTGAAGCTTTCTTT. The chain employs TRBV28 and TRBJ1-1; D uncertain. Germline values: CDR1 MDHEN, CDR2 SYDVKM. The CDR3 runs to 17 residues. Trimming removed 5 bases at V and 1 base at J, with 20 bases between.

The chain joins TRBV5-1 to TRBJ1-1, with D perhaps matching TRBD1 (5 bases). The germline gives CDR1 SGHRS, CDR2 YFSETQ. The CDR3 totals 15 residues. Trimming shortened V by 4 bases and J by 1 base, and 14 bases separated the two germline ends. CDR3 loop: CASSILGTANTEAFF. As DNA, the CDR3 is TGCGCCAGCAGCATACTCGGGACGGCGAACACTGAAGCTTTCTTT.

This clone was recorded once. CDR3 coding DNA: TGTGCCAGTAGTATCCCCGGACAGGGGACCGGGGAGCTGTTTTTT. This translates into CASSIPGQGTGELFF. The chain combines TRBV19 with TRBJ2-2; 9 bases align to TRBD1. Germline lookup yields CDR1 LNHDA and CDR2 SQIVND (reference sequence). V lost 3 bases and J lost 5; bases outside the gene matches: 4. The CDR3 spans 15 residues.

The chain employs TRBV28 and TRBJ2-7, with D uncertain. This CDR3 contains 12 residues. The V and J ends lost 6 bases and 5 bases respectively, with 11 bases between them. CDR1 is MDHEN, CDR2 SYDVKM, per germline. The CDR3 nucleotides read TGTGCCAGCAGCCCAAGGTGGGACGAGCAGTACTTC. Translation gives CASSPRWDEQYF. Using reference TRBV28 and TRBJ2-7 for the parts outside the CDR3, the full variable domain is DVKVTQSSRYLVKRTGEKVFLECVQDMDHENMFWYRQDPGLGLRLIYFSYDVKMKEKGDIPEGYSVSREKKERFSLILESASTNQTSMYLCASSPRWDEQYFGPGTRLTVT.

V usage is TRBV2 and J usage is TRBJ2-7; 9 positions match TRBD2. Germline CDR1 and CDR2: SNHLY and FYNNEI. Trimming removed 6 bases from V and 1 base from J; junction bases left unmatched: 7. The CDR3 totals 15 residues. The CDR3 DNA follows: TGTGCCAGCAGCCCTCTAACTAGCGGGTCCTACGAGCAGTACTTC. Protein: CASSPLTSGSYEQYF.

This clone was observed a single time. The CDR3 sequence is CASSPKPRTGVSEQYF. The CDR3 bases are TGTGCCAGCAGCCCCAAACCCCGGACAGGGGTTAGCGAGCAGTACTTC. J is TRBJ2-7 and V is TRBV27, with TRBD1 identical over 9 bases. Unmatched junction bases numbered 15, after V lost 6 bases and J lost 6 bases. The CDR3 spans 16 residues. Germline V CDR1 and CDR2: MNHEY, SMNVEV (reference sequence).